These 9 T cell receptor beta chains originate from one sample sequenced in a study of identical twins. TCRdb used MiXCR to reprocess the 5' RACE reads, holding one entry per CDR3 protein. This sample has 300,000 to 400,000 distinct CDR3 sequences, with 10% to 15% found just once. The sample was also linked to a second study, of yellow fever vaccine responses in identical twins.

The sequenced sample consisted of CD8+ T cells sorted from blood. The receptors come from a woman younger than 35 in good health.

The chain employs TRBV12-3 or TRBV12-4 and TRBJ2-5, with TRBD2 identical over 13 bases. The CDR3 extends over 16 amino acids. The ends lost 2 bases at V and 5 bases at J; junction bases unmatched: 5. CDR3 bases: TGTGCCAGCAGTTTACCCGGGACTAGCGGGATGGAGACCCAGTACTTC. Translated, it gives CASSLPGTSGMETQYF.

This clonotype was found a few times. Germline is not matched at one junction end, which may reflect a read error. The chain uses TRBV9 and TRBJ2-3; D gene ambiguous. The CDR3 loop spans 9 amino acids. Germline V gene sequence: CDR1 SGDLS, CDR2 YYNGEE. This CDR3 is CASSGPRDF. The CDR3 DNA reads TGTGCCAGCAGCGGACCTAGGGATTTT.

This clonotype was observed a few times. This chain joins TRBV28 and TRBJ2-3; no reliable D call. The CDR3 length is 15 residues. Trimming took 3 bases from V and 0 from J, leaving 10 bases between them. The germline gives CDR1 MDHEN, CDR2 SYDVKM. The CDR3 nucleotides read TGTGCCAGCAGTTTTTCAGACCTCAGCACAGATACGCAGTATTTT. Protein product: CASSFSDLSTDTQYF.

This clonotype was recorded a few times. The V gene is TRBV5-6, the J gene TRBJ2-1, with unresolved D. The V end was cut by 4 bases, the J end by 5 bases, with 7 bases between. The length of the CDR3 is 12 residues. Germline CDR1 is SGHDT and CDR2 is YYEEEE. The CDR3 DNA sequence: TGTGCCAGCAGCCTGACCCACAATGAGCAGTTCTTC. It translates to CASSLTHNEQFF.

The sample holds many counts of this clonotype. J is TRBJ1-1 and V is TRBV7-9; 8 bases fit TRBD1. The germline CDR1 and CDR2 sequences are SEHNR and FQNEAQ (reference sequence). The J segment lost 5 bases and the V segment lost 5 bases, leaving 7 bases of the junction unmatched. The CDR3 is 14 residues long. DNA of the CDR3: TGTGCCAGCAGCCGCCGACAGGGGTGGACTGAAGCTTTCTTT. The encoded protein is CASSRRQGWTEAFF.

The chain joins TRBV2 to TRBJ1-2; D gene ambiguous. V was shortened by 6 bases and J by 8 bases, with 10 bases between the two germline ends. CDR1 and CDR2 from the germline V gene are SNHLY and FYNNEI. The CDR3 sequence is 11 residues long. CDR3: CASRDEGGYTF. The CDR3 DNA is TGTGCCAGCAGGGACGAAGGAGGCTACACCTTC. Full variable domain (outside the CDR3, taken from reference TRBV2 and TRBJ1-2): EPEVTQTPSHQVTQMGQEVILRCVPISNHLYFYWYRQILGQKVEFLVSFYNNEISEKSEIFDDQFSVERPDGSNFTLKIRSTKLEDSAMYFCASRDEGGYTFGSGTRLTVV.

This clonotype has a handful of counts. The V call is TRBV4-1, the J call TRBJ2-1, with 10 positions matching TRBD2. The CDR3 covers 17 residues. Per germline, CDR1 MGHRA and CDR2 YSYEKL. V dropped 0 bases and J dropped 3; count of bases not matched to a gene: 5. The CDR3 DNA reads TGCGCCAGCAGCCAAGAAACTAGCGGGGTCGACTACAATGAGCAGTTCTTC. It is translated as CASSQETSGVDYNEQFF.

The chain uses TRBV3-1 and TRBJ2-5; D possibly uses TRBD1 or TRBD2 (5 bases each). With 2 bases removed from V and 7 bases from J, the gap between germline ends came to 14 bases. Germline V gives CDR1 LGHDT, CDR2 YNNKEL (reference sequence). CDR3 length equals 14 residues. The CDR3 DNA reads as TGTGCCAGCAGCCAACTAGGGGACGGCGCGACCCAGTACTTC. It yields the protein CASSQLGDGATQYF.

J is TRBJ2-3 and V is TRBV10-1, with TRBD2 as a possible D gene (5 bases). The germline V gene encodes CDR1 WNHNN and CDR2 SYGVQD (reference sequence). With 8 bases removed from V and 2 bases from J, the gap between germline ends came to 17 bases. The CDR3 has 15 residues. This CDR3 reads CASSAGGFSTDTQYF. CDR3 nucleotide sequence: TGCGCCAGCTCCGCGGGCGGGTTCTCCACAGATACGCAGTATTTT.